A selection of T cell receptor beta chains follows, all from one sample in a study of early T cells in non-severe SARS-CoV-2 infection. TCRdb re-analysed the 5' RACE reads in MiXCR, keeping a single row per CDR3 protein. This sample has about 77,000 distinct CDR3 sequences; about 5% occur once, and the top ten carry approximately 7.4%. The sequences come from whole blood, collected at baseline. Every receptor here comes from an adult who was a healthcare worker with PCR-confirmed SARS-CoV-2 infection or an uninfected control (not recorded which). Both conserved end residues are part of each CDR3. D genes are given only for firm matches. A clone size is listed for some rows: how often the clone was seen (once, few, many), or a class if it is expanded.

j_gene: TRBJ1-5; d_gene: NA; v_gene: TRBV21-1; abundance: few; CDR3nt: TGTGCCAGCAGCCTGCCCGACAGGGGAGAGGAGCAGCCCCAGCATTTT; CDR3aa: CASSLPDRGEEQPQHF
j_gene: TRBJ2-3; d_gene: TRBD2; v_gene: TRBV9; abundance: few; CDR3nt: TGTGCCAGCAGCGTCGGGACTAGCGGCACAGATACGCAGTATTTT; CDR3aa: CASSVGTSGTDTQYF
j_gene: TRBJ2-7; d_gene: TRBD1; v_gene: TRBV18; abundance: NA; CDR3nt: TGTGCCAGCTCACCACTAGGGACAGGATCCGGGACAAAAGAGCAGTACTTC; CDR3aa: CASSPLGTGSGTKEQYF
j_gene: TRBJ2-5; d_gene: NA; v_gene: TRBV12-3/TRBV12-4; abundance: many; CDR3nt: TGTGCCAGCAGTTTAGACCCGAGATGGGTAGAGACCCAGTACTTC; CDR3aa: CASSLDPRWVETQYF
j_gene: TRBJ2-7; d_gene: NA; v_gene: TRBV9; abundance: few; CDR3nt: TGTGCCAGCAGCGTAGGAGTGGGGACTGTCTACGAGCAGTACTTC; CDR3aa: CASSVGVGTVYEQYF
j_gene: TRBJ2-7; d_gene: NA; v_gene: TRBV20-1; abundance: many; CDR3nt: TGCAGTGCTAGAGATCGTGAGTGGGAGCAGTACTTC; CDR3aa: CSARDREWEQYF
j_gene: TRBJ1-1; d_gene: NA; v_gene: TRBV28; abundance: many; CDR3nt: TGTGCCAGCAGTTTTGGTGGCTCCCCGAACACTGAAGCTTTCTTT; CDR3aa: CASSFGGSPNTEAFF
j_gene: TRBJ2-6; d_gene: NA; v_gene: TRBV7-3; abundance: many; CDR3nt: TGTGCCAGCAGCTTAACAGGGCAGGGATATGGGGCCAACGTCCTGACTTTC; CDR3aa: CASSLTGQGYGANVLTF
j_gene: TRBJ2-1; d_gene: NA; v_gene: TRBV25-1; abundance: many; CDR3nt: TGTGCCAGCAGTGACGGACTCCCGCGCAATGAGCAGTTCTTC; CDR3aa: CASSDGLPRNEQFF
j_gene: TRBJ2-7; d_gene: NA; v_gene: TRBV6-1; abundance: NA; CDR3nt: TGTGCCAGCAGTGACGAGGGTCGCTACGAGCAGTACTTC; CDR3aa: CASSDEGRYEQYF
j_gene: TRBJ2-7; d_gene: NA; v_gene: TRBV7-9; abundance: few; CDR3nt: TGTGCCAGCAGCTTAGCGGTCGGCGAGCAGTACTTC; CDR3aa: CASSLAVGEQYF
j_gene: TRBJ2-7; d_gene: TRBD1; v_gene: TRBV5-1; abundance: many; CDR3nt: TGCGCCAGCAGCCTACAGGGGGCCGACGAGCAGTACTTC; CDR3aa: CASSLQGADEQYF
j_gene: TRBJ2-2; d_gene: NA; v_gene: TRBV5-4; abundance: many; CDR3nt: TGTGCCAGCAGCTGGGGGACTTCCGCGAACACCGGGGAGCTGTTTTTT; CDR3aa: CASSWGTSANTGELFF
j_gene: TRBJ1-2; d_gene: NA; v_gene: TRBV6-5; abundance: many; CDR3nt: TGTGCCAGCAGTCCCTACGGGCAGGGAGCAGAATATGGCTACACCTTC; CDR3aa: CASSPYGQGAEYGYTF
j_gene: TRBJ1-5; d_gene: TRBD1; v_gene: TRBV6-5; abundance: few; CDR3nt: TGTGCCAGCAGCAGGGGGGGCGTAGGCAATCAGCCCCAGCATTTT; CDR3aa: CASSRGGVGNQPQHF
j_gene: TRBJ2-5; d_gene: TRBD1; v_gene: TRBV7-9; abundance: NA; CDR3nt: TGTGCCAGCAGCCGAGACAGGGGGGAAGAGACCCAGTACTTC; CDR3aa: CASSRDRGEETQYF